Sequencing of this T cell receptor (beta chain) was carried out in a study of cytomegalovirus exposure and HLA in healthy donors. This clone was counted a few times. PCR was performed using 60 Vbeta and 13 Jbeta primers. Here immunoSEQ multiplex PCR was the method, and the copy in TCRdb shows in-frame clones only, minus some. The sample includes approximately 85,000 clones, roughly 80% of them seen just once. CDR3 length equals 13 residues. Germline CDR1 reads WNHNN; CDR2 reads SYGVQD (reference sequence). V dropped 3 bases and J dropped 4 bases, with 7 bases sitting between them. The gene calls are TRBV10-1 and TRBJ1-3, with D hard to call. The sequenced material came from PBMCs. This receptor was obtained from a woman between 50 and 59 years old in good health and CMV-seropositive. CDR3 DNA sequence: TGCGCCAGCAGTGAAAATCAGGGAAACACCATATATTTT. Translating it yields CASSENQGNTIYF.